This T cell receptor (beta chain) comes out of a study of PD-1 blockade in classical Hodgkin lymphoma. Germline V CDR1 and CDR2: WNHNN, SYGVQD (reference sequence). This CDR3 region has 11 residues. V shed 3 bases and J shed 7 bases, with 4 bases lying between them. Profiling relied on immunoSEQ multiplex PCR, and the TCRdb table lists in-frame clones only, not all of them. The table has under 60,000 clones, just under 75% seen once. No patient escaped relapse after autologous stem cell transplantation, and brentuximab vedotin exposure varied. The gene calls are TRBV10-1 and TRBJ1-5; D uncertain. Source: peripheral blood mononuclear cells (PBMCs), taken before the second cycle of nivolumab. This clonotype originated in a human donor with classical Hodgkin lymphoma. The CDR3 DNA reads TGCGCCAGCAGTGATAGGCAGCCCCAGCATTTT. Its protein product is CASSDRQPQHF.